The T cell receptor (beta chain) described here comes from a study of response to subunit inactivated influenza vaccine. This CDR3 is 18 amino acids long. Germline loops: CDR1 SGHRS, CDR2 YFSETQ. V lost 0 bases and J 5 bases, leaving 21 bases between the germline ends. The table lists this clonotype with a few counts. TCRdb itself ran the RT-PCR reads through MiXCR, one entry per CDR3 protein. The sample lists roughly 520,000 distinct CDR3 sequences; around 25% were seen once. The TCR sequence derives from a man aged 50 to 60 who received an inactivated influenza vaccine. This chain links TRBV5-1 with TRBJ2-1, with no clear D. The source material was CD4+ T cells sorted from PBMCs, sampled 5 days after vaccination. CDR3 in DNA: TGCGCCAGCAGCTTGGTTTACTCTCGACGGTCGGTGGACAATGAGCAGTTCTTC. It specifies CASSLVYSRRSVDNEQFF.